Listed below are T cell receptor beta chains from one sample, sequenced in a study of blood T cell repertoires in COVID-19. Some clones are missing from TCRdb's copy, which holds only in-frame ones; the method was immunoSEQ multiplex PCR. The sample gives some 58,000 clones, approximately 88% of which show up once; about 3% is in the top ten. The sample comprised peripheral blood. The receptors derive from a human donor in a cohort sampled during active COVID-19. CDR3s include the opening cysteine and the closing phenylalanine or tryptophan. Rows may omit the clone size; those that give it use once, few, many or a size class.

>NA|TRBJ2-3|16|TRBV5-1
CASERGGFLRTDTQYF
>NA|TRBJ1-2|12|TRBV9
CASTRTGNGYTF
>NA|TRBJ1-1|13|TRBV12-3/TRBV12-4
CASSLSRNTEAFF
>NA|TRBJ2-7|15|TRBV10-3
CAISEVAGGIHEQYF
>NA|TRBJ2-7|15|TRBV5-1
CASSPYGVQGASQYF
>NA|TRBJ2-7|13|TRBV7-9
CASSLDLGRLEYF
>NA|TRBJ2-1|11|TRBV2
CASRKLGEQFF
>NA|TRBJ2-7|15|TRBV7-2
CASSASVQGMGEQYF
>once|TRBJ2-3|14|TRBV24-1
CATSTGGSLDTQYF
>NA|TRBJ1-6|14|TRBV7-9
CASSPDSYNSPLHF
>NA|TRBJ2-3|16|TRBV7-2
CASSPLAGGQGDTQYF
>NA|TRBJ2-7|16|TRBV6-2/TRBV6-3
CASSQMVWDRVYEQYF
>NA|TRBJ2-1|15|TRBV7-8
CASSKLGGPYNEQFF
>NA|TRBJ2-3|16|TRBV6-2/TRBV6-3
CASSYRPGASTDTQYF
>NA|TRBJ1-1|15|TRBV18
CASSPSGGTNTEAFF
>NA|TRBJ2-5|14|TRBV7-2
CASSLQLVKETQYF
>NA|TRBJ1-1|15|TRBV4-1
CASSQAPGTKGRAFF
>NA|TRBJ2-4|15|TRBV18
CASSPTRSDKNIQYF
>few|TRBJ2-1|16|TRBV5-1
CASSTQGPSSYNEQFF
>NA|TRBJ2-7|13|TRBV6-4
CASSQGAGYEQYF
>NA|TRBJ1-1|12|TRBV2
CASGGQGERQDF
>few|TRBJ1-2|13|TRBV27
CASSPTLASGYTF
>once|TRBJ1-1|16|TRBV5-6
CASSFDRGWQSTEAFF
>NA|TRBJ2-4|19|TRBV29-1
CSVEELAGAGRGIVNIQYF
>NA|TRBJ2-7|15|TRBV6-6
CASSSRRTPYYEQYF
>NA|TRBJ1-2|16|TRBV7-9
CASSFFPDRDYYGYTF
>NA|TRBJ2-5|16|TRBV2
CASSPRLAGGQETQYF
>once|TRBJ1-1|13|TRBV7-2
CASSSSLNTEAFF
>NA|TRBJ1-5|13|TRBV11-2
CASSLDRGFAQHF
>NA|TRBJ2-1|14|TRBV9
CASSVSGPYNEQFF
>NA|TRBJ2-7|16|TRBV5-6
CASSTTRLAGDYEQYF
>NA|TRBJ2-7|14|TRBV6-6
CASSKRGSTYEQYF
>once|TRBJ2-7|14|TRBV24-1
CATSDGTIPYEQYF
>NA|TRBJ1-2|17|TRBV5-1
CASSLVTGGIVGYGYTF
>NA|TRBJ2-7|15|TRBV9
CASSVEPQVSYEQYF
>NA|TRBJ2-3|12|TRBV11-2
CASSVVAGTQYF
>once|TRBJ2-3|15|TRBV14
CASSGEGGRGDTQYF
>NA|TRBJ2-3|15|TRBV19
CASSMLSGVGTTQYF
>NA|TRBJ2-3|16|TRBV7-2
CASSLGIARVTDTQYF
>once|TRBJ2-7|14|TRBV18
CASSPELDRHEQYF
>NA|TRBJ2-7|14|TRBV19
CASSIGTVVYEQYF
>NA|TRBJ2-2|15|TRBV6-5
CASRLAGGSTGELFF
>once|TRBJ1-3|15|TRBV27
CASSLSAYSGNTIYF
>NA|TRBJ2-1|15|TRBV7-9
CASNRYSGRASEQFF
>NA|TRBJ2-2|17|TRBV19
CASSIARTSFNTGELFF
>NA|TRBJ1-5|14|TRBV6-5
CASSSGQHRQPQHF
>NA|TRBJ2-3|13|TRBV7-8
CASRPRSRDTQYF
>NA|TRBJ1-1|15|TRBV6-6
CASSRPRTANTEAFF
>once|TRBJ2-7|15|TRBV30
CAWSDREKGSYEQYF
>NA|TRBJ2-1|17|TRBV4-2
CASSFRPEPSSYNEQFF
>NA|TRBJ1-2|13|TRBV11-1
CASSFQGAYGYTF
>NA|TRBJ1-1|14|TRBV5-5
CASSSSSGNTEAFF
>NA|TRBJ1-1|13|TRBV7-2
CASSLGVTEEAFF